The clone carrying this T cell receptor (beta chain) was seen only a few times. Its antigen is not identified. This specimen comes from a study of beta chain features in type 1 diabetes. Findings of the study overall: Naive, central memory and Treg TCRB repertoires seemed to resemble each other more closely in patients than they did in healthy donors. Patients with type 1 diabetes showed fewer VDJ junction insertions and more deletions.

Each donor gave one heparinised blood draw averaging roughly 120 mL. Cell sorting via CD45RO/CCR7/CD25/CD127/CD95/CD27 was performed to obtain CD4+ naive, central memory, regulatory and stem cell-like memory cells. What was sequenced were expressed TCRB transcripts, since all of the isolated RNA had been reverse transcribed. TCRdb's table, derived via immunoSEQ multiplex PCR, lists solely in-frame clones and lacks some. In the table there are some 150,000 clones, under 60% of which are singletons. The material sequenced was Tregs from blood. This sequence was found in a man aged 18 to 35 in good health.

CDR3 sequence reads: CASRRDSYNEQFF. CDR3 in DNA: TGTGCCAGCAGACGGGACTCCTACAATGAGCAGTTCTTC. The chain recombines TRBV6-6 with TRBJ2-1, with D perhaps TRBD2 (5 bases). Germline-derived CDR1 and CDR2 are MNHNY and SVGAGI (reference sequence). Deletions cut 6 bases from V and 0 bases from J, with 6 bases between. The CDR3 runs to 13 residues.